This TCR beta chain was retrieved from a study of breast tumors, draining lymph nodes, adjacent tissues. TCRdb passed the multiplex PCR reads through MiXCR, listing each CDR3 protein once. The data show over 200,000 distinct CDR3 sequences, under 35% seen once. Study-wide findings and caveats: Luminal-like breast cancer showed significantly higher tumor–nontumor repertoire similarity than basal-like. Compared with lymph nodes, tumors were less diverse; compared with nontumor tissue, more. Findings are consistent with lymph node origin and intratumoral expansion of most tumor T cells. That most tumor T cells come from lymph nodes remained unproven.

A remark on this clonotype: The antigen is not known.

The lymph nodes were axillary draining lymph nodes from breast cancer patients. This CDR3 contains 15 residues. V gave up 3 bases and J gave up 5 bases; unmatched junction bases: 8. Germline V gene data show CDR1 as LNHDA and CDR2 as SQIVND (reference sequence). The rearrangement links TRBV19 to TRBJ2-5; 8 bases agree with TRBD2. The sequenced sample consisted of axillary lymph node tissue. The origin of this receptor is a female donor with breast cancer. Some clones in this sample may be carry-over from other donors' samples. This CDR3 is CASSMGGPSGETQYF. The CDR3 nucleotides read TGTGCCAGTAGTATGGGGGGGCCTAGCGGGGAGACCCAGTACTTC.